This T cell receptor beta chain was identified during a study of T cell responses to AZD1222 COVID-19 vaccine. Regarding the study as a whole: Donors were largely white British and mainly female; clonal diversity was possibly underestimated. The study found vaccine-associated CD4 TCRs spanning spike, dominant at 160-218 and 743-854. Repertoire sampling happened only post peak T cell response.

Worth noting for this clone: Antigen specificity is unknown.

Sequenced by immunoSEQ multiplex PCR; TCRdb stores in-frame clones only, minus some. The table shows 90,000 to 120,000 clones, with about 85% occurring only once. The CDR3 runs to 16 residues. V shed 0 bases and J 4 bases; nucleotides not matched to a gene: 8. Germline V gene data show CDR1 as LNHDA and CDR2 as SQIVND (reference sequence). The chain uses TRBV19 and TRBJ2-7, with TRBD2 matching 8 bases. This receptor was taken from an adult in good health. The sequenced sample was peripheral blood, obtained on day 0 of AZD1222 vaccination. As DNA, the CDR3 is TGTGCCAGTAGTATAGATCACCTAGCGGGTCTATACGAGCAGTACTTC. Its translation is CASSIDHLAGLYEQYF.